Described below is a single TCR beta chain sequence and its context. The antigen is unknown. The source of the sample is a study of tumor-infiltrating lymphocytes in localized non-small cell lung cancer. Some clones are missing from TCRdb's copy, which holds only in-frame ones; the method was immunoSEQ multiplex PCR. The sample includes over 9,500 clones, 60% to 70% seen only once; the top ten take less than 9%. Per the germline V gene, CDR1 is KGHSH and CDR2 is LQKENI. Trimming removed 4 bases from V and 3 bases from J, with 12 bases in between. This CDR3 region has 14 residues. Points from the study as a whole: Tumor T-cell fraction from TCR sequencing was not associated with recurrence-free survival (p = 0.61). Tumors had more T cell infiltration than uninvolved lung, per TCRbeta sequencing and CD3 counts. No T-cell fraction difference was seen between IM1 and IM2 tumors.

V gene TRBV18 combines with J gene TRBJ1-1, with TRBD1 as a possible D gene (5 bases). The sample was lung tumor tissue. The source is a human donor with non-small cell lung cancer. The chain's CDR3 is CASSLTRGDTEAFF. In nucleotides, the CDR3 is TGTGCCAGCTCACTTACTAGAGGGGACACTGAAGCTTTCTTT.